Sequencing of this T cell receptor beta chain was carried out in a study of CD8 T cells in Susac syndrome. Random hexamers primed reverse transcription of about 0.5 to 1 ug RNA. Amplification of the TCR beta CDR3 was carried out by immunoSEQ multiplex PCR, which spanned a total of 54 Vbeta and 13 Jbeta segments. TCRdb re-analysed the immunoSEQ multiplex PCR reads in MiXCR, keeping a single row per CDR3 protein. This table holds tens of thousands of distinct CDR3 sequences, around 92% found once. CDR1 and CDR2 from the germline V gene are SQVTM and ANQGSEA. V lost 7 bases, J lost 7 bases, and 13 bases stayed unmatched. The CDR3 is 15 residues long. Sequencing of TCR beta was performed on blood CD8+ T cells and on blood CD4+ T cells. TEMRA cells were FACS-enriched, with CD8+ and CD4+ T cells isolated negatively.

V is TRBV29-1 and J is TRBJ2-2; 9 nucleotides match TRBD1. This TCR derives from a human donor in good health. Material for sequencing was CD8+ T cells from PBMCs. CDR3 amino acids: CSAMVPRQGVGELFF. The CDR3 nucleotides are TGCAGCGCTATGGTCCCGCGACAGGGGGTCGGGGAGCTGTTTTTT.